The 12 T cell receptor beta chains in this list originate from one sample, sequenced in a study of identical twins. Each CDR3 protein gets one entry after TCRdb re-called the 5' RACE reads with MiXCR. The sample has 200,000 or so distinct CDR3 sequences, less than 20% seen once. This sample also belongs to another study, concerning T cells expressing NK-cell markers.

Sequenced sample: CD8+ T cells sorted from blood. The receptors here all came from a woman aged 18-29 years in good health.

This clonotype has just a few counts. The chain uses TRBV20-1 and TRBJ1-1; D gene uncertain. The V gene lost 1 base and the J gene lost 5 bases, with 5 bases spanning the gap. This CDR3 comprises 11 residues. CDR1 is DFQATT and CDR2 is SNEGSKA in the germline V gene (reference sequence). In nucleotides, the CDR3 is TGCAGTGCTAGAGTGGTGACTGAAGCTTTCTTT. Encoded protein: CSARVVTEAFF.

The V and J genes are TRBV11-2 and TRBJ2-5; D perhaps matches TRBD2 (6 bases). The CDR3 loop spans 14 amino acids. V lost 3 bases to trimming and J lost 2 bases, with 10 bases between them. Germline-derived CDR1 and CDR2 are SGHAT and FQNNGV. CDR3 nucleotide sequence: TGTGCCAGCAGCTTTTGGCGGGATCAAGAGACCCAGTACTTC. It translates to CASSFWRDQETQYF.

This clonotype was found a few times. The V and J genes are TRBV7-9 and TRBJ2-1, with TRBD1 matching 7 bases. Trimming cost V 4 bases and J 7 bases; bases outside gene matches: 4. CDR3 size: 13 residues. Per germline, CDR1 SEHNR and CDR2 FQNEAQ (reference sequence). The CDR3 DNA reads TGTGCCAGCAGCTATGACAGGGAAAATGAGCAGTTCTTC. Encoded protein: CASSYDRENEQFF.

This clonotype was seen a handful of times. This chain uses TRBV12-3 or TRBV12-4 with TRBJ2-6; D is perhaps TRBD1 (6 bases). Trimming removed 5 bases at V and 0 bases at J, with 14 bases between. The length of the CDR3 is 17 residues. The CDR3, as DNA: TGTGCCAGCAGTCCCCCAGGACAGAGCTCTGGGGCCAACGTCCTGACTTTC. It is translated as CASSPPGQSSGANVLTF.

This sequence joins TRBV10-3 and TRBJ2-7; 7 positions match TRBD1. V shed 6 bases and J 2 bases; nucleotides not matched to a gene: 4. The length of the CDR3 is 13 residues. From germline, CDR1 is ENHRY and CDR2 SYGVKD. CDR3 region: CAISPDRTYEQYF. The CDR3 coding sequence is TGTGCCATCAGCCCGGACAGGACCTACGAGCAGTACTTC.

The rearrangement uses TRBV28 and TRBJ1-4, with D maybe TRBD1 (6 bases). The V end was cut by 9 bases, the J end by 7 bases, with 15 bases between. The CDR3 loop spans 13 amino acids. The germline V gene has CDR1 MDHEN and CDR2 SYDVKM. The chain's CDR3 is CASAGELSEKLFF. The CDR3 DNA follows: TGTGCCAGTGCAGGGGAACTGAGTGAAAAACTGTTTTTT.

CDR3 sequence: CASSQAGGYNEQFF. The CDR3 DNA reads as TGTGCCAGCAGCCAAGCGGGGGGGTACAATGAGCAGTTCTTC. The chain recombines TRBV7-9 with TRBJ2-1, with 10 bases identical to TRBD2. The CDR3 runs to 14 residues. Germline V gene sequence: CDR1 SEHNR, CDR2 FQNEAQ (reference sequence). Unmatched junction bases numbered 2, after V lost 5 bases and J lost 4 bases.

This clonotype has just a few counts. The chain employs TRBV29-1 and TRBJ2-2; D possibly corresponds to TRBD1 (6 bases). With 4 bases removed from V and 6 bases from J, the gap between germline ends came to 9 bases. The CDR3 covers 12 residues. The germline CDR1 and CDR2 sequences are SQVTM and ANQGSEA. The CDR3 DNA reads TGCAGCGTTGTGGGGGCTCCCGGGGAGCTGTTTTTT. Amino acids: CSVVGAPGELFF.

This clonotype has just a few counts. The V and J genes are TRBV29-1 and TRBJ2-7; D might be TRBD1 (6 bases). The CDR3 covers 13 residues. Trimming removed 4 bases from V and 2 bases from J, with 12 bases in between. Germline CDR1 SQVTM, CDR2 ANQGSEA. CDR3 loop: CSVALTGPYEQYF. CDR3 DNA sequence: TGCAGCGTTGCCCTGACAGGCCCCTACGAGCAGTACTTC.

There are many counts of this clonotype. The chain's CDR3 is CASINEGNTEAFF. CDR3 DNA: TGTGCCAGCATCAATGAGGGAAACACTGAAGCTTTCTTT. The rearrangement links TRBV25-1 to TRBJ1-1, with no clear D. Germline CDR1 reads MGHDK; CDR2 reads SYGVNS. CDR3 size: 13 residues. The germline V and J ends were trimmed by 7 bases and 2 bases, with 11 bases remaining between them.

This clonotype came up many times. The DNA of the CDR3 is TGTGCCAGCAGCTACGGACGGTCCGAGCAGTTCTTC. Protein sequence: CASSYGRSEQFF. J is TRBJ2-1 and V is TRBV7-9; no definite D call. Germline lookup yields CDR1 SEHNR and CDR2 FQNEAQ (reference sequence). The V end was cut by 4 bases, the J end by 10 bases, with 11 bases between. The CDR3 totals 12 residues.

The chain is built from TRBV2 and TRBJ2-7; D not resolved. CDR1 SNHLY and CDR2 FYNNEI come from the germline V gene. The length of the CDR3 is 11 residues. Trimming removed 7 bases from V and 4 bases from J, with 8 bases in between. The CDR3 DNA sequence: TGTGCCAGCATCGGCAGGTACGAGCAGTACTTC. This translates into CASIGRYEQYF.